This TCR beta chain was sequenced for a study of beta chain features in type 1 diabetes. Notes on the study in general: Patients' naive, central memory and regulatory TCRB repertoires appeared more alike than those of healthy donors. TCRB CDR3 length was moderately but significantly reduced in all four CD4+ subsets of Type 1 diabetes patients.

Germline-derived CDR1 and CDR2 are SGHVS and FQNEAQ. There are 16 residues in the CDR3. Trimming took 1 base from V and 0 from J; bases not matched to a gene: 1. A word on this clone: Its target is unknown.

Expressed TCRB transcripts were sequenced because the isolated RNA had all been reverse transcribed beforehand. The table came from immunoSEQ multiplex PCR; TCRdb's copy has only in-frame clones and leaves some out. Of hundreds of thousands of clones in the sample, about 14% were seen once. A single heparinised draw of around 0.11 L on average was taken per donor. The source material was naive CD4+ T cells from blood. The receptor's source is a man aged 18 to 35 with type 1 diabetes. The rearrangement uses TRBV7-8 and TRBJ2-2; 8 nucleotides line up with TRBD1. CDR3 sequence: CASSLGRGPNTGELFF. CDR3 DNA: TGTGCCAGCAGCTTAGGCAGGGGGCCGAACACCGGGGAGCTGTTTTTT.